A single sample is the source of the 24 T cell receptor beta chains below, sequenced in a study of PD-1 blockade in mismatch repair-deficient tumors. Sequenced by immunoSEQ multiplex PCR; TCRdb stores in-frame clones only, minus some. The sample lists about 23,000 clones, 83% occurring once. The specimen comprised peripheral blood, sampled 12 weeks after starting pembrolizumab. The receptor source for this set is an adult with mismatch repair-deficient cancer.

The chain carries TRBV6-4 and TRBJ2-7; TRBD2 agrees at 7 bases. The germline V gene has CDR1 MRHNA and CDR2 SNTAGT. The V and J ends lost 3 bases and 4 bases, in that order; junction bases with no gene match: 15. The CDR3 length is 17 residues. Here the CDR3 reads CASSEPGRGGRWYEQYF. The CDR3 DNA follows: TGTGCCAGCAGTGAGCCCGGGCGCGGCGGGAGATGGTACGAGCAGTACTTC.

This chain connects TRBV7-2 to TRBJ2-3; 13 bases line up with TRBD2. Germline CDR1 is SGHTA and CDR2 is FQGNSA. Trimming removed 5 bases from V and 6 bases from J; junction bases left unmatched: 11. The CDR3 has 17 amino acids. The CDR3 here is CASSPLTSGRRSDTQYF. CDR3 coding DNA: TGTGCCAGCAGCCCCCTGACTAGCGGGAGGAGATCGGATACGCAGTATTTT.

The chain employs TRBV4-1 and TRBJ2-1, with 8 positions matching TRBD2. The CDR3 runs 15 residues. Germline trimming cut 8 bases from V and 13 bases from J; bases unmatched to any gene: 19. Germline V gene lookup returns CDR1 MGHRA and CDR2 YSYEKL. DNA for the CDR3: TGCGCCAGCTCCTTGACTCAAGCGGGGGCAATGGAACAGTTCTTC. Translated, it gives CASSLTQAGAMEQFF.

The rearrangement joins TRBV5-5 to TRBJ1-2; D is unresolved. Germline V gives CDR1 SGHKS, CDR2 YYEKEE (reference sequence). The V end was cut by 1 base, the J end by 8 bases, with 21 bases between. The CDR3 totals 16 residues. CDR3 in amino acids: CASSLPQAGAGGGYTF. CDR3 coding DNA: TGTGCCAGCAGCTTGCCGCAAGCCGGCGCCGGTGGGGGCTACACCTTC.

V gene TRBV2 combines with J gene TRBJ2-4; a weak D match, TRBD1 (5 bases). V lost 3 bases to trimming and J lost 0 bases, with 12 bases between them. The CDR3 runs to 16 residues. Germline values: CDR1 SNHLY, CDR2 FYNNEI. Here the CDR3 reads CASSDMTALAKNIQYF. The CDR3 coding sequence is TGTGCCAGCAGTGATATGACAGCTCTAGCCAAAAACATTCAGTACTTC.

This chain links TRBV7-2 with TRBJ1-5, with unresolved D. The CDR3 is 15 residues long. CDR1 SGHTA and CDR2 FQGNSA come from the germline V gene. Trimming took 2 bases from V and 3 from J, leaving 11 bases between them. CDR3 amino acids: CASSLISGVNQPQHF. In DNA, the CDR3 is TGTGCCAGCAGCTTAATTTCCGGAGTCAATCAGCCCCAGCATTTT.

Written as DNA, the CDR3 is TGTGCCAGCAGCAAAGGCATCGGGACAGGGTCGAACGAGCAGTACTTC. Its translation is CASSKGIGTGSNEQYF. The chain employs TRBV21-1 and TRBJ2-7; the D call TRBD1 from the table was never checked on the DNA. TRBV21-1 is recorded as a pseudogene. CDR3 length: 16 residues.

The chain carries TRBV29-1 and TRBJ2-3; 13 nucleotides match TRBD2. CDR3 size: 16 residues. V was pared by 3 bases and J by 6 bases, with 9 bases of the junction left unmatched. Germline CDR1 reads SQVTM; CDR2 reads ANQGSEA. CDR3: CSVEELAGGPRDTQYF. The CDR3 DNA follows: TGCAGCGTTGAGGAACTAGCGGGAGGGCCTAGGGATACGCAGTATTTT.

J is TRBJ1-2 and V is TRBV7-2; TRBD1 is a possible D gene (6 bases). Trimming removed 4 bases from V and 3 bases from J, with 9 bases in between. The CDR3 sequence is 13 residues long. Germline V gene sequence: CDR1 SGHTA, CDR2 FQGNSA. The CDR3 region has the DNA TGTGCCAGCAGCTCACAGGGTTACTATGGCTACACCTTC. Protein product: CASSSQGYYGYTF.

This clone appeared a few times. This rearrangement joins TRBV4-1 to TRBJ1-3; 8 bases fit TRBD1. The CDR3 length is 14 residues. CDR1 and CDR2 (germline): MGHRA, YSYEKL. Trimming cost V 1 base and J 7 bases; bases outside gene matches: 3. The CDR3 DNA reads TGCGCCAGCAGCCAAGGGCAGGGGGCTAACACCATATATTTT. Translation gives CASSQGQGANTIYF.

Here the CDR3 reads CASSRVAANYGYTF. The DNA of the CDR3 is TGTGCCAGCAGCAGAGTGGCAGCTAACTATGGCTACACCTTC. The rearrangement joins TRBV9 to TRBJ1-2; D call uncertain. The germline V and J ends were trimmed by 4 bases and 0 bases, with 10 bases remaining between them. Germline V gives CDR1 SGDLS, CDR2 YYNGEE. The CDR3 has 14 amino acids. The full variable domain, in which reference TRBV9 and TRBJ1-2 provide the parts outside the CDR3, is DSGVTQTPKHLITATGQRVTLRCSPRSGDLSVYWYQQSLDQGLQFLIQYYNGEERAKGNILERFSAQQFPDLHSELNLSSLELGDSALYFCASSRVAANYGYTFGSGTRLTVV.

The chain recombines TRBV19 with TRBJ2-7; the match to TRBD2 covers 7 bases. This CDR3 has 15 residues. V was pared by 1 base and J by 2 bases, with 5 bases of the junction left unmatched. From germline, CDR1 is LNHDA and CDR2 SQIVND (reference sequence). CDR3 in amino acids: CASSIAGGTTYEQYF. CDR3 nucleotides: TGTGCCAGTAGTATAGCGGGAGGCACTACCTACGAGCAGTACTTC.

The chain joins TRBV5-1 to TRBJ2-5, with 11 bases lining up with TRBD1. This CDR3 contains 16 residues. Trimming at V came to 0 bases and at J to 2 bases, leaving 3 bases not matched to a gene. Germline V gives CDR1 SGHRS, CDR2 YFSETQ. Here the CDR3 reads CASSLAGTGGQETQYF. The CDR3 DNA is TGCGCCAGCAGCTTGGCCGGGACAGGGGGTCAAGAGACCCAGTACTTC.

This clone is medium-sized within its sample. This sequence joins TRBV30 and TRBJ2-7, with D uncertain. The length of the CDR3 is 16 residues. Germline CDR1 is GTSNPN and CDR2 is SVGIG (reference sequence). V lost 2 bases and J 5 bases, leaving 22 bases between the germline ends. The CDR3 DNA is TGTGCCTGGAGTTGGGTGGGCCCTGTGGGTTGGGACGAGCAGTACTTC. Amino acid sequence: CAWSWVGPVGWDEQYF.

The chain links TRBV19 to TRBJ1-5, with 10 bases matching TRBD1. The CDR3 extends over 14 amino acids. V lost 7 bases to trimming and J lost 4 bases; unmatched junction nucleotides: 4. CDR1 is LNHDA and CDR2 is SQIVND in the germline V gene (reference sequence). The CDR3 DNA is TGTGCCAGTACCGGACAGGGGGGAAATCAGCCCCAGCATTTT. This encodes CASTGQGGNQPQHF.

The gene calls are TRBV5-1 and TRBJ2-1; D may be TRBD2 (5 bases). The germline V gene has CDR1 SGHRS and CDR2 YFSETQ. Trimming removed 2 bases at V and 0 bases at J, with 9 bases between. The CDR3 is 15 residues long. The CDR3 loop is CASSFSGSSYNEQFF. CDR3 bases: TGCGCCAGCAGCTTCAGCGGAAGCTCCTACAATGAGCAGTTCTTC.

This clone was counted once. V gene TRBV10-3 combines with J gene TRBJ1-5; no reliable D call. The V and J ends lost 6 bases and 3 bases respectively, with 9 bases between them. Per the germline V gene, CDR1 is ENHRY and CDR2 is SYGVKD. This CDR3 is built from 13 residues. The CDR3, as DNA: TGTGCCATCAGCCCGGGTTCCAATCAGCCCCAGCATTTT. Translation: CAISPGSNQPQHF.

The chain recombines TRBV6-5 with TRBJ1-2, with 7 bases lining up with TRBD1. This CDR3 region has 14 residues. Per the germline V gene, CDR1 is MNHEY and CDR2 is SVGAGI. The junction had 2 bases not matched to a gene; V was cut back by 2 bases and J by 2 bases. The CDR3 DNA is TGTGCCAGCAGTTACGACAGGGCGAACTATGGCTACACCTTC. It specifies CASSYDRANYGYTF.

CDR3 region: CASSRSGLKNNEQFF. CDR3 sequence (DNA): TGTGCCAGTAGTCGTAGCGGGCTAAAGAACAATGAGCAGTTCTTC. The chain couples TRBV19 to TRBJ2-1; 7 bases are shared with TRBD2. The V gene's germline CDR1 is LNHDA and CDR2 SQIVND (reference sequence). V lost 5 bases, J lost 5 bases, and 9 bases stayed unmatched. The CDR3 contains 15 residues.

The rearrangement joins TRBV7-6 to TRBJ2-3, with 10 bases that match TRBD2. Germline V gene lookup returns CDR1 SGHVS and CDR2 FNYEAQ. After removal of 1 base from V and 3 bases from J, the junction contained 7 bases not matched to a gene. The CDR3 spans 17 residues. CDR3 sequence reads: CASSLGLAGEGTDTQYF. The CDR3 region has the DNA TGTGCCAGCAGCTTAGGTCTAGCGGGAGAAGGGACAGATACGCAGTATTTT.

In DNA, the CDR3 is TGTGCCAGTAGGATCTCCGGGGAAGCGAGGGGCTACACCTTC. Its protein product is CASRISGEARGYTF. The rearrangement uses TRBV19 and TRBJ1-2, with no clear D. This CDR3 contains 14 residues. Germline V CDR1 and CDR2: LNHDA, SQIVND (reference sequence). V was shortened by 6 bases and J by 8 bases, with 19 bases between the two germline ends.

The rearrangement uses TRBV7-8 and TRBJ2-2; perhaps TRBD2 as D (6 bases). The CDR3 consists of 15 residues. The V gene lost 5 bases and the J gene lost 1 base, with 11 bases spanning the gap. Germline V gives CDR1 SGHVS, CDR2 FQNEAQ. Here the CDR3 reads CASSPGTLNTGELFF. CDR3 in DNA: TGTGCCAGCAGCCCCGGGACTTTGAACACCGGGGAGCTGTTTTTT.

This clone was seen only once. The rearrangement joins TRBV6-6 to TRBJ1-3, with D possibly being TRBD1 (6 bases). Germline V CDR1 and CDR2: MNHNY, SVGAGI (reference sequence). V lost 2 bases to trimming and J lost 3 bases, with 11 bases between them. This CDR3 region has 15 residues. As DNA, the CDR3 is TGTGCCAGCAGTTACGCAGGGGCAGGTGGAAACACCATATATTTT. Translation gives CASSYAGAGGNTIYF.

The chain has TRBV19 and TRBJ2-6; D remains unclear. The V end was cut by 7 bases, the J end by 0 bases, with 4 bases between. The germline CDR1 and CDR2 sequences are LNHDA and SQIVND (reference sequence). The CDR3 spans 13 residues. In DNA form, the CDR3 reads TGTGCCAGTATTAACTCTGGGGCCAACGTCCTGACTTTC. Translation gives CASINSGANVLTF.